This entry lists 27 T cell receptor beta chains sequenced from one sample in a study of T cell repertoires in cytomegalovirus infection. TCRdb called the reads again in MiXCR, with one record for every CDR3 protein. Among some 920,000 distinct CDR3 sequences listed, approximately 32% were seen once. Their antigens are not known. Source: cultured CD8+ T cells from PBMCs, taken from culture after CMV antigen stimulation. Every receptor here comes from a human donor in good health (CMV status not recorded). Some clones in this sample may be carry-over from other donors' samples.

This clonotype was counted a few times. V gene TRBV6-1 combines with J gene TRBJ2-5; TRBD1 might be the D (5 bases). This CDR3 contains 11 residues. Trimming took off 8 bases at V and 5 bases at J, with 9 bases between the two ends. In germline, CDR1 is MNHNS, CDR2 SASEGT. The DNA of the CDR3 is TGTGCCAGCCTCGACAGCGAGACCCAGTACTTC. Its translation is CASLDSETQYF.

This sequence joins TRBV12-3 or TRBV12-4 and TRBJ2-5; TRBD2 agrees at 10 bases. V lost 6 bases to trimming and J lost 5 bases; unmatched junction nucleotides: 12. The CDR3 extends over 16 amino acids. The CDR3 protein is CASRALRAGGPETQYF. CDR3 sequence (DNA): TGTGCCAGCAGGGCCCTACGAGCGGGGGGGCCTGAGACCCAGTACTTC.

The chain employs TRBV4-3 and TRBJ2-2, with D uncertain. This CDR3 is 15 amino acids long. CDR1 and CDR2 from the germline V gene are LGHNA and YSLEER. V was cut by 0 bases and J by 4 bases, with 9 bases left in between. The CDR3 spells CASSQDQVVTGELFF. For the CDR3, the DNA is TGCGCCAGCAGCCAAGATCAGGTTGTCACCGGGGAGCTGTTTTTT.

In its sample, this clonotype was seen a few times. The chain joins TRBV28 to TRBJ2-7, with a possible D match to TRBD1 (5 bases). Trimming took off 6 bases at V and 2 bases at J, with 17 bases between the two ends. Germline CDR1 reads MDHEN; CDR2 reads SYDVKM. This CDR3 spans 15 amino acids. The CDR3 sequence is CASSSMLAGTYEQYV. The CDR3 nucleotides read TGTGCCAGCAGCTCAATGCTGGCAGGGACCTACGAGCAGTACGTC.

V and J are TRBV6-5 and TRBJ1-6; D is possibly TRBD1 (5 bases). V shed 0 bases and J shed 0 bases, with 9 bases lying between them. The CDR3 is 17 amino acids. The germline V gene encodes CDR1 MNHEY and CDR2 SVGAGI. The CDR3 reads CASSYSAGISYNSPLHF. Written as DNA, the CDR3 is TGTGCCAGCAGTTACTCTGCAGGGATCTCCTATAATTCACCCCTCCACTTT.

J is TRBJ2-7 and V is TRBV18; 8 bases fit TRBD2. Germline trimming cut 6 bases from V and 0 bases from J; bases unmatched to any gene: 7. The CDR3 is 15 residues long. The V gene's germline CDR1 is KGHSH and CDR2 LQKENI. The CDR3 DNA sequence: TGTGCCAGCTCCCTTAGCGGGGCCAGCTCCTACGAGCAGTACGTC. Encoded protein: CASSLSGASSYEQYV.

This chain's CDR3 is CASSDPGTTNEKLFF. Written as DNA, the CDR3 is TGCGCCAGCAGCGATCCTGGGACAACTAATGAAAAACTGTTTTTT. The chain links TRBV5-1 to TRBJ1-4, with D hard to call. The CDR3 totals 15 residues. V gave up 4 bases and J gave up 0 bases, with 10 bases separating them. Per the germline V gene, CDR1 is SGHRS and CDR2 is YFSETQ.

J is TRBJ2-1 and V is TRBV7-8; 13 nucleotides line up with TRBD2. V lost 5 bases and J lost 11; bases outside the gene matches: 12. Germline loops: CDR1 SGHVS, CDR2 FQNEAQ. The CDR3 covers 16 residues. The CDR3 DNA sequence: TGTGCCAGCAGCCTGGGGACTAGCGGGACCCACGATAAGCAGTTCTTC. The encoded protein is CASSLGTSGTHDKQFF.

The genes are TRBV24-1 and TRBJ2-6, with TRBD1 as a possible D gene (6 bases). The CDR3 covers 17 residues. CDR1 and CDR2 (germline): KGHDR, SFDVKD. The V end was cut by 5 bases, the J end by 0 bases, with 13 bases between. The CDR3: CATSGKDSSSGANVLTF. The CDR3 coding sequence is TGTGCCACCAGTGGCAAGGACAGTAGCTCTGGGGCCAACGTCCTGACTTTC.

This clonotype came up many times. The chain recombines TRBV12-3 or TRBV12-4 with TRBJ1-5; tentative D call: TRBD1 (5 bases). V lost 4 bases and J 4 bases, leaving 26 bases between the germline ends. The CDR3 runs to 19 residues. CDR3 DNA sequence: TGTGCCAGCAGTTATTCCCTCTCTACCGACAGCGATCTTAATCAGCCCCAGCATTTT. As protein: CASSYSLSTDSDLNQPQHF.

J is TRBJ2-1 and V is TRBV29-1; D tentatively reads TRBD1 or TRBD2 (6 bases each). CDR1 and CDR2 from the germline V gene are SQVTM and ANQGSEA. The V end was cut by 4 bases, the J end by 1 base, with 11 bases between. The CDR3 is 14 residues long. The CDR3 is CSVGGASSYNEQFF. The CDR3 nucleotides are TGCAGCGTTGGGGGGGCATCATCCTACAATGAGCAGTTCTTC.

This clonotype is a singleton in its sample. The chain uses TRBV6-6 and TRBJ2-1; D may be TRBD2 (5 bases). This CDR3 is built from 9 residues. The V end lost 7 bases, the J end lost 14 bases, and 9 bases lay between the germline ends. CDR1 and CDR2 from the germline V gene are MNHNY and SVGAGI (reference sequence). In nucleotides, the CDR3 is TGTGCCAGCAATGAGGGAGAGTTCTTC. Its translation is CASNEGEFF.

This clonotype was observed a few times. This sequence joins TRBV7-6 and TRBJ2-3; D possibly corresponds to TRBD2 (6 bases). Deletions cut 1 base from V and 6 bases from J, with 11 bases between. In germline, CDR1 is SGHVS, CDR2 FNYEAQ. This CDR3 is built from 14 residues. CDR3 residues: CASSLVGGLDTQYF. CDR3 nucleotide sequence: TGTGCCAGCAGCTTAGTGGGGGGTTTGGATACGCAGTATTTT.

This chain joins TRBV7-6 and TRBJ2-3; tentatively, D is TRBD1 (7 bases). The CDR3 contains 16 residues. Germline V lookup: CDR1 SGHVS, CDR2 FNYEAQ. V dropped 5 bases and J dropped 0 bases, with 15 bases sitting between them. The CDR3 DNA reads as TGTGCCAGCAGCACGGGGGACAGACTTAGCACAGATACGCAGTATTTT. It is translated as CASSTGDRLSTDTQYF. Full variable domain (outside the CDR3, taken from reference TRBV7-6 and TRBJ2-3): GAGVSQSPRYKVTKRGQDVALRCDPISGHVSLYWYRQALGQGPEFLTYFNYEAQQDKSGLPNDRFSAERPEGSISTLTIQRTEQRDSAMYRCASSTGDRLSTDTQYFGPGTRLTVL.

This clonotype was observed at least ten times. V gene TRBV27 combines with J gene TRBJ1-5, with TRBD1 matching 8 bases. The CDR3 loop spans 14 amino acids. V shed 2 bases and J 6 bases; nucleotides not matched to a gene: 3. The germline gives CDR1 MNHEY, CDR2 SMNVEV (reference sequence). The CDR3 DNA reads TGTGCCAGCAGTTTAGTAACAGGGGGTCAGCCCCAGCATTTT. This codes for CASSLVTGGQPQHF.

The J gene is TRBJ2-2, the V gene TRBV2; D is ambiguous. Between the trimmed V and J ends, which lost 10 bases and 0 bases, there was a span of 9 bases. The CDR3 runs to 13 residues. The germline V gene encodes CDR1 SNHLY and CDR2 FYNNEI. The CDR3 reads CATHRSNTGELFF. CDR3 in DNA: TGTGCCACACACCGTTCGAACACCGGGGAGCTGTTTTTT.

The chain links TRBV20-1 to TRBJ2-5, with D possibly being TRBD2 (6 bases). The germline V gene encodes CDR1 DFQATT and CDR2 SNEGSKA (reference sequence). The V and J ends lost 0 bases and 1 base respectively, with 15 bases between them. CDR3 size: 16 residues. The CDR3 region is CSARDRNSGFQETQYF. DNA of the CDR3: TGCAGTGCTAGAGATCGGAATAGCGGATTCCAAGAGACCCAGTACTTC.

This clonotype is a singleton in its sample. This rearrangement joins TRBV19 to TRBJ1-5; 9 bases are shared with TRBD1. The V and J ends lost 10 bases and 4 bases, in that order; junction bases with no gene match: 8. Germline V lookup: CDR1 LNHDA, CDR2 SQIVND (reference sequence). The CDR3 has 14 residues. The CDR3 DNA reads as TGTGCCACAGGAGGACAGGGGACAAATCAGCCCCAGCATTTT. It specifies CATGGQGTNQPQHF.

Points on this clonotype: A much larger clone is a single base away; this may be a read error. J is TRBJ1-4 and V is TRBV7-6; 8 positions match TRBD1. In germline, CDR1 is SGHVS, CDR2 FNYEAQ. CDR3 size: 13 residues. V lost 8 bases to trimming and J lost 8 bases; unmatched junction nucleotides: 7. The CDR3 DNA sequence: TGTGCCAGCGGCGCCGGGACAGGCGAAAAACTGTTTTTT. Protein sequence: CASGAGTGEKLFF.

The chain uses TRBV7-9 and TRBJ2-4, with D tentatively TRBD1 (6 bases). Germline lookup yields CDR1 SEHNR and CDR2 FQNEAQ (reference sequence). This CDR3 has 14 residues. V lost 1 base and J 6 bases, leaving 10 bases between the germline ends. CDR3: CASSLGGGRNIQYF. The CDR3 coding sequence is TGTGCCAGCAGCTTAGGAGGGGGTAGAAACATTCAGTACTTC.

The chain carries TRBV10-3 and TRBJ1-3, with unresolved D. The V end was cut by 0 bases, the J end by 0 bases, with 3 bases between. This CDR3 comprises 14 residues. Germline V gene sequence: CDR1 ENHRY, CDR2 SYGVKD. DNA of the CDR3: TGTGCCATCAGTGAGTCGACCTCTGGAAACACCATATATTTT. It translates to CAISESTSGNTIYF.

This clonotype was counted between two and nine times. The CDR3 protein is CASSSPGQGYEQYV. CDR3 nucleotide sequence: TGTGCCAGCAGCTCACCGGGACAGGGCTACGAGCAGTACGTC. The chain has TRBV5-6 and TRBJ2-7; 9 bases fit TRBD1. The CDR3 has 14 residues. CDR1 and CDR2 (germline): SGHDT, YYEEEE. Unmatched junction bases numbered 4, after V lost 3 bases and J lost 3 bases.

The chain joins TRBV7-3 to TRBJ2-3, with 11 positions matching TRBD1. The CDR3 contains 17 residues. CDR1 is SGHTA, CDR2 FQGTGA, per germline. The V gene end was trimmed by 5 bases and the J gene end by 6 bases; junction bases not matched to a gene: 13. This chain's CDR3 is CASSPRSGTGGVDTQYF. CDR3 nucleotide sequence: TGTGCCAGCAGCCCACGATCCGGGACAGGGGGAGTGGATACGCAGTATTTT.

This clonotype has only a few counts. This chain connects TRBV7-4 to TRBJ2-7; D is ambiguous. V was trimmed by 5 bases and J by 6 bases, leaving 17 bases between them. The germline V gene has CDR1 SGHVT and CDR2 SQSDAQ. This CDR3 comprises 14 residues. The CDR3 loop reads CASSTPSSGFEQYF. DNA for the CDR3: TGTGCCAGCAGCACCCCGAGTTCAGGTTTCGAGCAGTACTTC.

The chain has TRBV12-3 or TRBV12-4 and TRBJ2-5; TRBD2 is a possible D gene (5 bases). Trimming pared 6 bases from V and 6 bases from J, leaving 14 bases between. This CDR3 region has 13 residues. CDR3 loop: CASSHGPGKTQYF. For the CDR3, the DNA is TGTGCCAGCAGCCACGGACCGGGGAAGACCCAGTACTTC.

At least ten counts were recorded for this clonotype. V is TRBV6-6 and J is TRBJ1-1; D is unclear. The ends were cut back, 2 bases at V and 4 bases at J, with 8 bases in the middle. This CDR3 region has 13 residues. Germline V gene lookup returns CDR1 MNHNY and CDR2 SVGAGI (reference sequence). CDR3 residues: CASSYVRSTEAFF. For the CDR3, the DNA is TGTGCCAGCAGTTACGTCAGGAGCACTGAAGCTTTCTTT.

The J gene is TRBJ1-5, the V gene TRBV19; D remains ambiguous. From germline, CDR1 is LNHDA and CDR2 SQIVND (reference sequence). V shed 8 bases and J shed 3 bases, with 8 bases lying between them. The CDR3 runs to 12 residues. The CDR3 nucleotides read TGTGCCAGTCCCCCTCCCAATCAGCCCCAGCATTTT. As protein: CASPPPNQPQHF.